The TCR beta chain under discussion was sequenced for a study of PD-L1 blockade in urothelial cancer. Study details: T cell content in blood samples showed a median of about 140,000.

Stated time point: peripheral blood 6 weeks after treatment start. Patients in the study were battling locally advanced or metastatic urothelial carcinoma. Per-patient samples, pretreatment and on-treatment, numbered 1 to 8. With V trimmed by 5 bases and J by 7 bases, 5 bases remained unmatched. CDR1 MDHEN and CDR2 SYDVKM come from the germline V gene. This CDR3 contains 14 residues. Produced via immunoSEQ multiplex PCR; TCRdb's table is partial and in-frame only. Of some 110,000 clones in the sample, around 90% were seen once. V gene TRBV28 combines with J gene TRBJ1-4; TRBD1 matches 9 bases. The specimen comprised PBMCs, sampled around atezolizumab (anti-PD-L1) treatment. This TCR derives from a man aged 55-75 years with urothelial cancer. As DNA, the CDR3 is TGTGCCAGCAGTGAACAGGGGGCTGGTGAAAAACTGTTTTTT. Its protein is CASSEQGAGEKLFF.